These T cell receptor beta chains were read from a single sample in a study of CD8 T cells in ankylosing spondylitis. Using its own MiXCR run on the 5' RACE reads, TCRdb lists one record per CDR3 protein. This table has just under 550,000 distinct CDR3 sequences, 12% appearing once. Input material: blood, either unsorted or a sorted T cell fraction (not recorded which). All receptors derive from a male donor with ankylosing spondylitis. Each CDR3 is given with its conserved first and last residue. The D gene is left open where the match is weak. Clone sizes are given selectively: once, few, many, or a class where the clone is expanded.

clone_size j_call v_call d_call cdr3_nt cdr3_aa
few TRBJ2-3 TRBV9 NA TGTGCCAGCAGCGTAGGAGGGACCTCAGATACGCAGTATTTT CASSVGGTSDTQYF
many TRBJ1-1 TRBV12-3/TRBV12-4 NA TGTGCCAGCAGTCCCCTTCGGGGGCTATTGAACACTGAAGCTTTCTTT CASSPLRGLLNTEAFF
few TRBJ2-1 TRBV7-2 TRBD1 TGTGCCAGCAGCTACGACAGGGCTGGAGGTGAGCAGTTCTTC CASSYDRAGGEQFF
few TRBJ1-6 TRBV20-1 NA TGCAGTGCTAGGCGGGGGAGTGATTCACCCCTCCACTTT CSARRGSDSPLHF
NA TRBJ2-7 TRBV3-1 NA TGTGCCAGCAGCCAAGAAGGGTACTCCTACGAGCAGTACTTC CASSQEGYSYEQYF
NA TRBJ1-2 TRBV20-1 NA TGCAGTGCTAGAGTTGGCTTGTTAGGGGTTGTCACCTATGGCTACACCTTC CSARVGLLGVVTYGYTF
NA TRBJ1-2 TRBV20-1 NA TGCAGTGCGAGGGGGGGGGGAGTGGACTATGGCTACACCTTC CSARGGGVDYGYTF
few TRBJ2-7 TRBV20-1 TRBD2 TGCAGTGCTAGAGAAATCCGGGAGGGCCTGGGGGAGCAGTACTTC CSAREIREGLGEQYF
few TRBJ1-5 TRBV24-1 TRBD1 TGTGCCACCAGTGATCCATCACCGGGACAGATGCATTTT CATSDPSPGQMHF
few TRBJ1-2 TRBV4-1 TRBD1 TGCGCCAGCAGCCAGAGGACAGGGAGCTATGGCTACACCTTC CASSQRTGSYGYTF
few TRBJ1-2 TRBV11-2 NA TGTGCCAGCAGCATAACCCCGACAAGCGGTAACTATGGCTACACCTTC CASSITPTSGNYGYTF
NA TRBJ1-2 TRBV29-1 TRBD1 TGCAGCGTTACCCCCCGGTCCGGGACAGGGGCCTGGGGCTATGGCTACACCTTC CSVTPRSGTGAWGYGYTF
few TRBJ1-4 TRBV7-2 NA TGTGCCAGCAGCCGGGCTGTGGGGGTTGAAAAACTGTTTTTT CASSRAVGVEKLFF
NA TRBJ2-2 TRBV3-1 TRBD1 TGTGCCAGCAGCCAGGTCCCGGGACAGGGGCCCGCGGGCACCGGGGAGCTGTTTTTT CASSQVPGQGPAGTGELFF
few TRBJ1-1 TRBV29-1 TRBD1 TGCAGCGTTGGACCAACAGGGGGCACTGAAGCTTTCTTT CSVGPTGGTEAFF
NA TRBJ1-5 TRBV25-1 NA TGTGCCAGCAGTGAGGGGGAGTACGGCAATCAGCCCCAGCATTTT CASSEGEYGNQPQHF
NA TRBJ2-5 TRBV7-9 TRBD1 TGTGCCAGCAGGCATTCCGGGACAGGGGGAGAGACCCAGTACTTC CASRHSGTGGETQYF
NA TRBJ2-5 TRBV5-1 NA TGCGCCAGCAGCTTGGCCGGGCAGATCGAGACCCAGTACTTC CASSLAGQIETQYF
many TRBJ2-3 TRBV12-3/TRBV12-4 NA TGTGCCAGCAGTCTCCGGGGTGGTCTAGGCACAGATACGCAGTATTTT CASSLRGGLGTDTQYF
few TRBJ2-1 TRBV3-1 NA TGTGCCAGCAGCCAATTGGATAAAAGCTCCTACAATGAGCAGTTCTTC CASSQLDKSSYNEQFF
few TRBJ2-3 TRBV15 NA TGTGCCACCAGCAAAAGGACCCCGGGCACAGATACGCAGTATTTT CATSKRTPGTDTQYF
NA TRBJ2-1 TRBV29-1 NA TGCAGCGTTGCTCGCGGAAGCTCCTACAATGAGCAGTTCTTC CSVARGSSYNEQFF
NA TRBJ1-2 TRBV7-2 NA TGTGCCAGCACCCTGACGGGAAACTATGGCTACACCTTC CASTLTGNYGYTF
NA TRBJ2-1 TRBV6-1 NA TGTGCCAGCAGTGAAGTTCCGGGGATAGAGCAGTTCTTC CASSEVPGIEQFF
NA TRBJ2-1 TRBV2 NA TGTGCCAGCAGGGGTGAGAGGGGGTTCTACAATGAGCAGTTCTTC CASRGERGFYNEQFF
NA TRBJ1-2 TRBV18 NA TGTGCCAGCTCACCGAAGGGCGAAAATGGCTACACCTTC CASSPKGENGYTF
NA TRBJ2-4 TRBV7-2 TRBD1 TGTGCCAGCAGTCGGGCCGGGACAGGGGGCATTCAGTACTTC CASSRAGTGGIQYF
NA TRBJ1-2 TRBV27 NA TGTGCCAGCAAAGCCGGGACAAGCTATGGCTACACCTTC CASKAGTSYGYTF
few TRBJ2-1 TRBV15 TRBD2 TGTGCCACCAGCAGAGAGGCGGGAGGGCCGGGTGAGCAGTTCTTC CATSREAGGPGEQFF
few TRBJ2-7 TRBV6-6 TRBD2 TGTGCCAGCAGGACTAGCGCGTCCTACGAGCAGTACTTC CASRTSASYEQYF
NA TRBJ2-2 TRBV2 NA TGTGCCAGCATGCGCGCCGCGGCGACCACCGGGGAGCTGTTTTTT CASMRAAATTGELFF
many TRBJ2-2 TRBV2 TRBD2 TGTGCCAGCAGCTGGACTAGCGCGACCCCGAACACCGGGGAGCTGTTTTTT CASSWTSATPNTGELFF
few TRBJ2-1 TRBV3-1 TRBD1 TGTGCCAGCAGCCAGGACAGGAACTACAATGAGCAGTTCTTC CASSQDRNYNEQFF
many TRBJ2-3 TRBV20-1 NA TGCAGTGCTAGTCCAGAAGATACGCAGTATTTT CSASPEDTQYF
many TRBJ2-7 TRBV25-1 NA TGTGCCAGCAGTGAGCGAAGCAGAAAATACGAGCAGTACTTC CASSERSRKYEQYF
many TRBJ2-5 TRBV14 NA TGTGCCAGCAGCCAAGAGGACCCGGAGGGATGGAGGTCGGGAGAGACCCAGTACTTC CASSQEDPEGWRSGETQYF
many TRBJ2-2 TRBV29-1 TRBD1 TGCAGCGTTGCTACAGGGGGGACCGGGGAGCTGTTTTTT CSVATGGTGELFF
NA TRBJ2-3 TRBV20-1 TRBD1 TGCAGTGCTTATGACAGGGGAATAGGAGATACGCAGTATTTT CSAYDRGIGDTQYF
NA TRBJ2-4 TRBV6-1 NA TGTGCCAGCAGACCTTACGGAGCCGGCATTCAGTACTTC CASRPYGAGIQYF
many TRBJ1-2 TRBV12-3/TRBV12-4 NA TGTGCCAGCAGTTTCGGTCAGTCGGGCGGCTATGGCTACACCTTC CASSFGQSGGYGYTF
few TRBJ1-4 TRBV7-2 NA TGTGCCAGCAGCTTCCAGTGGGGCATTGATGAAAAACTGTTTTTT CASSFQWGIDEKLFF
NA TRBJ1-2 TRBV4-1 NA TGCGCCAGCAGCCAAGATGGGTGGGCAAGCTATGGCTACACCTTC CASSQDGWASYGYTF
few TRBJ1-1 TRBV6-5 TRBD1 TGTGCCAGCAGTTACCCGGGACAGGGGATGGTTGAAGCTTTCTTT CASSYPGQGMVEAFF
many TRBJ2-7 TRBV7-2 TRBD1 TGTGCCAGCAGCTTAGCGTCCGGGACAGGGGGAAACGAGCAGTACTTC CASSLASGTGGNEQYF
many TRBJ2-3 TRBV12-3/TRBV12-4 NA TGTGCCAGCAGGGGACGGAGGGCCGGAAGCACAGATACGCAGTATTTT CASRGRRAGSTDTQYF
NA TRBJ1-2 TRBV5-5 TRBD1 TGTGCCAGCAGCTTGCCACAGCGAGACAGGGATGGCTACACCTTC CASSLPQRDRDGYTF
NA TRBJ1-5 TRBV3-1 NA TGTGCCAGCAGCCAAAACTTGGATCAGCCCCAGCATTTT CASSQNLDQPQHF
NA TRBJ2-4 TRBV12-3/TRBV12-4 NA TGTGCCAGCAGTCGGACTGAAGCCAAAAACATTCAGTACTTC CASSRTEAKNIQYF